These T cell receptor beta chains were read from a single sample in a study of shared clonotypes between healthy human individuals. Assay: immunoSEQ multiplex PCR; the TCRdb copy retains only in-frame clones and omits some. The sample holds under 2,000,000 clones, over 85% seen once. Input material: naive CD8+ T cells sorted from blood. Receptors were obtained from a man aged 18 to 29 in good health. Each CDR3 is given without its conserved first and last residue. Fields, in order: V gene, J gene, CDR3 protein.

TRBV28,TRBJ1-2,ASSLYPQDRENGYT
TRBV5-1,TRBJ2-7,ASGYRDSYSYEQY
TRBV4-1,TRBJ2-2,ASSYRDSNTGELF
TRBV4-3,TRBJ2-1,ASSPSRVSYNEQF
TRBV5-6,TRBJ2-6,ASSLVWAGTSSGANVLT
TRBV11-2,TRBJ2-5,ASNHDRGTQY
TRBV27,TRBJ2-7,ASSNGGASYEQY
TRBV6-5,TRBJ1-1,ASSYSEGVSEAF
TRBV29-1,TRBJ1-1,SVEDRGQAEGWGHTEAF
TRBV10-2,TRBJ2-7,ASSESWTGSYEQY
TRBV7-2,TRBJ2-7,ASSLAGEASHEQY
TRBV7-9,TRBJ1-2,ASSLSNPDSYT
TRBV27,TRBJ1-1,ASSPDGFYTEAF
TRBV13,TRBJ2-7,ASSLSGQGFYEQY
TRBV4-3,TRBJ2-1,ASSQDFAGQVYNEQF
TRBV15,TRBJ2-7,ATSRPGQGGYEQY
TRBV9,TRBJ1-2,ASSVRESPYGGYT
TRBV2,TRBJ2-1,ASSASTALAYNEQF
TRBV2,TRBJ2-7,ASGTSPYEQY
TRBV6-5,TRBJ1-1,ASSPGGQHTEAF
TRBV7-8,TRBJ2-5,ASSGHSEPQY
TRBV27,TRBJ2-7,ASSLISGQGITYEQY
TRBV7-2,TRBJ2-1,ASSGGSANYNEQF
TRBV7-3,TRBJ2-7,ASSFSGGASYEQY
TRBV10-3,TRBJ2-3,AITPSGSSTDTQY
TRBV27,TRBJ2-1,ASSLNVASEYNEQF
TRBV27,TRBJ2-2,ASSPTGSTGELF
TRBV7-9,TRBJ2-2,ASSFILGDANTGELF
TRBV7-9,TRBJ2-3,ASSSTIIPGTSTDTQY
TRBV28,TRBJ1-1,ASNPGRMNTEAF
TRBV30,TRBJ2-1,AWSVQGSNEQF
TRBV5-1,TRBJ2-2,ASSLPQGNTGELF
TRBV29-1,TRBJ2-1,SADSPLVDEQF
TRBV5-1,TRBJ2-3,ASSLALAGALTDTQY
TRBV7-6,TRBJ2-1,ASSFKGNEQF
TRBV15,TRBJ2-3,AVHRGEGDTQY
TRBV11-2,TRBJ2-7,ASSATEAYEQY
TRBV9,TRBJ2-7,ASSVGRASGTGLDEQY
TRBV27,TRBJ2-7,ASSLVVNYEQY
TRBV5-1,TRBJ2-7,ASVPYGAGGPYEQY
TRBV9,TRBJ2-3,ASKGVGDTQY
TRBV9,TRBJ2-1,ASSISGGPHNEQF
TRBV2,TRBJ2-2,ATISGAGELF
TRBV10-3,TRBJ1-6,ATTAGEGSPLH
TRBV15,TRBJ2-3,ATSRPGRDTQY
TRBV7-2,TRBJ2-3,ASSLLAGRDTQY
TRBV29-1,TRBJ2-2,SVGHPGELF
TRBV11-2,TRBJ1-3,ASSPSHRESGNTIY
TRBV4-3,TRBJ2-1,ASSQDSAGGFNEQF
TRBV19,TRBJ2-7,ASSDWTGTDEQY
TRBV10-2,TRBJ2-7,ASSESIASSSHEQY
TRBV5-1,TRBJ1-1,ASSFGLGTEAF
TRBV9,TRBJ1-2,ASSVAPDREDGYT
TRBV5-6,TRBJ2-7,ASSLLTGGEQY
TRBV4-2,TRBJ2-1,ASSGREHYNEQF
TRBV5-6,TRBJ1-1,ASSLEGPGIAF